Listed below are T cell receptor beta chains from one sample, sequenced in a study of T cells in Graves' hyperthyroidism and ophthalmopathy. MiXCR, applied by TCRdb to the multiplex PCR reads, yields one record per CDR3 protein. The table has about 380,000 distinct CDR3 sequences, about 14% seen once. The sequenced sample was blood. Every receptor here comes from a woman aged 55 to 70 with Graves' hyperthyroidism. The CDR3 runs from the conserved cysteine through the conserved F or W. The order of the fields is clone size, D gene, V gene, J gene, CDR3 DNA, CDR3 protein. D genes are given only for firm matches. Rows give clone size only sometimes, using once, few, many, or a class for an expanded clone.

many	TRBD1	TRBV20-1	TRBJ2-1	TGCAGTGCTAGCTTGCCCGGGACAGGCAAAACATACAATGAGCAGTTCTTC	CSASLPGTGKTYNEQFF
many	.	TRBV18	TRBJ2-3	TGTGCCAGCTCCTCGTTAGGAGGGGGGACAGATACGCAGTATTTT	CASSSLGGGTDTQYF
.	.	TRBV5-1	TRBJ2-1	TGCGCCAGCAGCCGGGGGATGATCGGCTTCAGTGAGCAGTTCTTC	CASSRGMIGFSEQFF
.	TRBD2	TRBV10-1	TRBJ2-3	TGCGCCAGCACCCCCGGACTAGCGGGAGCAGGAGATACGCAGTATTTT	CASTPGLAGAGDTQYF
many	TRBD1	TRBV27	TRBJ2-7	TGTGCCAGCAGTTTCCGGGACAGCACCTACGAGCAGTACTTC	CASSFRDSTYEQYF
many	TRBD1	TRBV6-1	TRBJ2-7	TGTGCCAGCAGTTATGATCCAGGGGGCAGGTCCGGCGAGCAGTACTTC	CASSYDPGGRSGEQYF
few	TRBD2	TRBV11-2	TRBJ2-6	TGTGCCAGCAGCTTTCCGGGACTACTCAGCTCTGGGGCCAACGTCCTGACTTTC	CASSFPGLLSSGANVLTF
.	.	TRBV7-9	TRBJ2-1	TGTGCCAGCAGCTTCCGGGGGCTAGAGGTCAATGAGCAGTTCTTC	CASSFRGLEVNEQFF
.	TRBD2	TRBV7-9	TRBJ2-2	TGTGCCAGCAGCCGGACTAGCGGGAGGGTTGGCACCGGGGAGCTGTTTTTT	CASSRTSGRVGTGELFF
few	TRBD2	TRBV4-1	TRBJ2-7	TGCGCCAGCAGCCTCCAGGGACTAGCGGGAAACGAGCAGTACTTC	CASSLQGLAGNEQYF
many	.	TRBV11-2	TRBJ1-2	TGTGCCAGCAGCTTAGGACCCCAGGCTAACTATGGCTACACCTTC	CASSLGPQANYGYTF
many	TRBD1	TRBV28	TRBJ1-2	TGTGCCACCAGGGGGGGGGCTAACTATGGCTACACCTTC	CATRGGANYGYTF
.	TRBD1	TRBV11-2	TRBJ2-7	TGTGCCAGCAGCGGATTCCAGTTCCGGGACAGCACCTACGAGCAGTACTTC	CASSGFQFRDSTYEQYF
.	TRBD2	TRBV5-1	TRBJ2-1	TGCGCCAGCAGCTTCCTGCTAGCGGGAGGGTCGGAGCAGTTCTTC	CASSFLLAGGSEQFF
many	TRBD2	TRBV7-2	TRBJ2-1	TGTGCCAGCAGCTTAGCCGTAGCGGGAGTGGCAGGGGCTGAGGAGTTCTTC	CASSLAVAGVAGAEEFF
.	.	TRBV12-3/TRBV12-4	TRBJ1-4	TGTGCCAGCAGTGGAAAGGACGGAAGTGCAACTAATGAAAAACTGTTTTTT	CASSGKDGSATNEKLFF
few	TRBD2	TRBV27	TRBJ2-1	TGTGCCAGCAGTCCCCTCCCCGGGGGGACCTCCTACAATGAGCAGTTCTTC	CASSPLPGGTSYNEQFF
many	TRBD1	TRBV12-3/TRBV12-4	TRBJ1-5	TGTGCCAGCAGTCTCAACGGACAGGGCAATCAGCCCCAGCATTTT	CASSLNGQGNQPQHF
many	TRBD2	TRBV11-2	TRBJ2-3	TGTGCCAGCAGCTTGGGCGGGAGAGGAGTTACGCAGTATTTT	CASSLGGRGVTQYF
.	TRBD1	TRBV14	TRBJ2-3	TGTGCCAGCAGCCATGAAGACCCGGGACAGTTATACACAGATACGCAGTATTTT	CASSHEDPGQLYTDTQYF
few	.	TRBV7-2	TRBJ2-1	TGTGCCAGCAGCTTAGCTCTGTCCGTCAATGAGCAGTTCTTC	CASSLALSVNEQFF
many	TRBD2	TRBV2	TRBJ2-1	TGTGCCAGCAGTGTTGATAGCGGGAACTACAATGAGCAGTTCTTC	CASSVDSGNYNEQFF
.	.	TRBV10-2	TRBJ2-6	TGCGCCAGCAGTGATTTAGGCAGGGCGACGAGTTCTGGGGCCAACGTCCTGACTTTC	CASSDLGRATSSGANVLTF
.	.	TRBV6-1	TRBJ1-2	TGTGCCACCCCCCGGACAGCCGCCCATGGCTACACCTTC	CATPRTAAHGYTF
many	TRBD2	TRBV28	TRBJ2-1	TGTGCCAGCAGTCCCGGGTTAGCGGGTAACAATGAGCAGTTCTTC	CASSPGLAGNNEQFF
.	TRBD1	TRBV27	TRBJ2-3	TGTGCCAGCAGTCCGAGGCCCCCTGGGACAGGTGCCGGAGATACGCAGTATTTT	CASSPRPPGTGAGDTQYF
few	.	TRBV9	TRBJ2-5	TGTGCCAGCAGCAAAGAGACCCAGTACTTC	CASSKETQYF
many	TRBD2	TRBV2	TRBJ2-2	TGTGCCAGCAGTGAGGCCGGGGCGGGAGCGACCGGGGAGCTGTTTTTT	CASSEAGAGATGELFF
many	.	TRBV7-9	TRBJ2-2	TGTGCCAGCAGCTTGGATTACGGGACCTTGAACACCGGGGAGCTGTTTTTT	CASSLDYGTLNTGELFF
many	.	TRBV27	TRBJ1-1	TGTGCCAGCTCCTCGGGGAACACTGAAGCTTTCTTT	CASSSGNTEAFF
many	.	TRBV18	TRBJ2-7	TGTGCCAGCTCACCACCGCCAAATCCCTACGAGCAGTACTTC	CASSPPPNPYEQYF
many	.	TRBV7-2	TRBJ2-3	TGTGCCAGCAGCTTACTCGACAGACCGGTCACAGATACGCAGTATTTT	CASSLLDRPVTDTQYF
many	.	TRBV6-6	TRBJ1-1	TGTGCCAGCAGTTACTCGATTTATCTGAACACTGAAGCTTTCTTT	CASSYSIYLNTEAFF
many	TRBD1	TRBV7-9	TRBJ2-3	TGTGCCAGCAGCGCGACAGGGGGGATCGCAGATACGCAGTATTTT	CASSATGGIADTQYF
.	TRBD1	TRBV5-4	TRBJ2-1	TGTGCCAGCAGCCCATCCGGGACAGGGGGTCTCAATGAGCAGTTCTTC	CASSPSGTGGLNEQFF
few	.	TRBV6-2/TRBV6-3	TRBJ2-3	TGTGCCAGCAGTTACCGCCCACTGGCTGGCACAGATACGCAGTATTTT	CASSYRPLAGTDTQYF
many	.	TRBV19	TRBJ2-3	TGTGCCAGTAGTATAGCGATGGGAACAGATACGCAGTATTTT	CASSIAMGTDTQYF
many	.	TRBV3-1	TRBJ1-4	TGTGCCAGCAGCCAATCCCCGGGTAGTGATGAAAAACTGTTTTTT	CASSQSPGSDEKLFF
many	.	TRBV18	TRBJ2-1	TGTGCCAGCTCACCGATTTGGAGTGAGCAGTTCTTC	CASSPIWSEQFF
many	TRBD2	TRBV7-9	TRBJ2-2	TGTGCCAGCAGCTTAGGACTAGCGGGGGACACCGGGGAGCTGTTTTTT	CASSLGLAGDTGELFF
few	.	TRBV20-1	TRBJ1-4	TGCAGTGCTAGAGATCGTACGGCTGGGGGTTATGAAAAACTGTTTTTT	CSARDRTAGGYEKLFF
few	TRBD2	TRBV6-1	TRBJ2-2	TGTGCCAGCAGGTTTAGCGGGAGCCCCGAGCCGTTTTTT	CASRFSGSPEPFF
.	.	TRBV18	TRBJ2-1	TGTGCCAGCTCACCACGGGCACGGGGGGCAGGGTCCTACAATGAGCAGTTCTTC	CASSPRARGAGSYNEQFF
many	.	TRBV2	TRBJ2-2	TGTGCCAGCACATTAGGGTATCGCACCGGGGAGCTGTTTTTT	CASTLGYRTGELFF